Presented here are 8 T cell receptor beta chains from one specimen sequenced in a study of blood T cell repertoires in COVID-19. The protocol was immunoSEQ multiplex PCR, while the TCRdb copy is restricted to in-frame clones and leaves out a portion. The sample has approximately 75,000 clones, 65% to 90% seen once; the top ten hold 5.5% to 7.5%. What was sequenced was peripheral blood. The receptor set was obtained from a man older than 75 with COVID-19, enrolled during active disease.

The CDR3 nucleotides read TGTGCCAGCAGTCATCAGGGATATGGCTACACCTTC. This encodes CASSHQGYGYTF. The chain uses TRBV6-2 or TRBV6-3 and TRBJ1-2, with D possibly being TRBD1 (5 bases). The germline V gene encodes CDR1 MNHEY and CDR2 SVGEGT. Trimming removed 5 bases from V and 5 bases from J, with 9 bases in between. The CDR3 is 12 residues long.

The rearrangement uses TRBV4-2 and TRBJ2-3, with TRBD2 identical over 7 bases. Looked up from germline, CDR1 is LGHNA and CDR2 is YNFKEQ. V lost 6 bases to trimming and J lost 0 bases; unmatched junction nucleotides: 9. The CDR3 has 16 residues. The CDR3 nucleotides are TGTGCCAGCAGACAATGGGGGGGTTCTAGCACAGATACGCAGTATTTT. Translating gives CASRQWGGSSTDTQYF.

The CDR3 spells CASSEGEYTDTQYF. CDR3 DNA sequence: TGTGCCAGCAGTGAGGGGGAGTACACAGATACGCAGTATTTT. The J gene is TRBJ2-3, the V gene TRBV9, with D maybe TRBD1 (6 bases). V lost 5 bases and J lost 2, with 12 bases in between. This CDR3 has 14 amino acids. Germline lookup yields CDR1 SGDLS and CDR2 YYNGEE.

The chain couples TRBV9 to TRBJ1-1; 7 bases are a match to TRBD1. This CDR3 contains 16 residues. Trimming removed 4 bases from V and 1 base from J; junction bases left unmatched: 10. CDR1 and CDR2 from the germline V gene are SGDLS and YYNGEE. The CDR3 here is CASSRIVGQSNTEAFF. CDR3 bases: TGTGCCAGCAGCCGCATCGTGGGACAGTCGAACACTGAAGCTTTCTTT.

The V and J genes are TRBV15 and TRBJ2-7; 9 bases fit TRBD1. Per the germline V gene, CDR1 is LNHNV and CDR2 is YYDKDF (reference sequence). The V and J ends lost 1 base and 6 bases, in that order; junction bases with no gene match: 19. The CDR3 is made up of 19 amino acids. CDR3 bases: TGTGCCACCAGCAGAGCACGGACAGGGGTAGGGTCTCTGGGTCTCGAGCAGTACTTC. Its protein product is CATSRARTGVGSLGLEQYF.

This CDR3 is CASSQRLAGGPMYNEQFF. The DNA for the CDR3 is TGCGCCAGCAGCCAGCGTCTAGCGGGGGGGCCGATGTATAATGAGCAGTTCTTC. This sequence joins TRBV4-1 and TRBJ2-1; TRBD2 agrees at 12 bases. Germline V gene data show CDR1 as MGHRA and CDR2 as YSYEKL. CDR3 size: 18 residues. With V trimmed by 3 bases and J by 7 bases, 13 bases remained unmatched.

This chain connects TRBV28 to TRBJ1-2; 8 bases line up with TRBD1. Germline assignment: CDR1 MDHEN and CDR2 SYDVKM. After removal of 7 bases from V and 1 base from J, the junction contained 11 bases not matched to a gene. This CDR3 is 16 amino acids long. CDR3 nucleotide sequence: TGTGCCAGCACCGTGACAGGGGCCACCGGTAACTATGGCTACACCTTC. This gives the protein CASTVTGATGNYGYTF.

This chain uses TRBV7-8 with TRBJ2-3; maybe TRBD2 (6 bases). CDR3 length equals 15 residues. Germline CDR1 and CDR2: SGHVS and FQNEAQ. V was clipped by 1 base and J by 3 bases, with 11 bases between them. The CDR3 reads CASSLVRGTTDTQYF. The CDR3 DNA follows: TGTGCCAGCAGCTTAGTTCGGGGGACGACAGATACGCAGTATTTT.